A selection of T cell receptor beta chains follows, all from one sample in a study of T cell repertoires in cytomegalovirus infection. These receptors have no known antigen. TCRdb reprocessed the reads with MiXCR, giving one entry per CDR3 protein. Of some 940,000 distinct CDR3 sequences listed, 31% are singletons. Source: cultured CD8+ T cells from PBMCs, taken from culture after CMV antigen stimulation. These TCRs come from a human donor in good health (CMV status not recorded). Some clones in this sample may be carry-over from other donors' samples. Each CDR3 is given without its conserved first and last residue. A D gene is named only where the DNA matches it firmly.

d_call cdr3_length j_call v_call cdr3_aa
TRBD2 14 TRBJ2-1 TRBV7-6 ASSLVSSGGYNEQF
. 11 TRBJ1-1 TRBV12-3/TRBV12-4 ASSFGELTEAF
. 14 TRBJ1-2 TRBV20-1 SARDGEGGTNYGYT
TRBD1 12 TRBJ1-2 TRBV27 ASSMTGDDYGYT
. 12 TRBJ1-1 TRBV15 ATSRGKGNTEAF
TRBD1 13 TRBJ2-1 TRBV24-1 ATSDGGTGGWEQF
. 12 TRBJ1-2 TRBV7-9 ASSFAGDVYGYT
. 12 TRBJ2-4 TRBV6-6 ASSYSNERGIQY
TRBD1 13 TRBJ2-1 TRBV28 ASRLQGARYNEQF
. 13 TRBJ2-1 TRBV2 ASSESAGAYNEQF
. 14 TRBJ1-1 TRBV28 ASSSLRQGVNTEAF
. 9 TRBJ1-1 TRBV12-3/TRBV12-4 ASGVGTEAF
. 13 TRBJ2-2 TRBV12-3/TRBV12-4 ASSFVKGNTGELF
TRBD1 13 TRBJ1-1 TRBV6-5 ASSYWTGMNTEAF
. 16 TRBJ2-7 TRBV7-6 ASSLARSVAGWGYEQY
. 15 TRBJ1-2 TRBV7-6 ASSPPTTGAPNYGYT
. 15 TRBJ2-1 TRBV5-6 ASTLGKANISYNEQF
. 11 TRBJ2-3 TRBV6-1 ASSEGITDTQY
. 13 TRBJ1-1 TRBV6-1 ASSEDPAPNTEAF
. 10 TRBJ1-1 TRBV5-6 ASSSGIAEAF
TRBD1 11 TRBJ1-1 TRBV7-9 ASSAMTGREAF
TRBD1 16 TRBJ2-2 TRBV7-3 ASSLTPGQGAGTGELF
. 13 TRBJ1-4 TRBV27 ASSLYSGSHKKLF
. 14 TRBJ2-3 TRBV7-6 ASSFLGGTSTDIQY
TRBD1 14 TRBJ2-2 TRBV6-5 ASSPTGTGGSGELF
. 14 TRBJ2-3 TRBV27 ASSLYVSSFTDTQY
. 11 TRBJ2-2 TRBV12-3/TRBV12-4 ASSLQHTGELF
. 15 TRBJ1-5 TRBV7-8 ASSLGRTGSSNQPQH
. 13 TRBJ2-3 TRBV7-2 ASSLMGRGTDMQY
TRBD2 13 TRBJ2-7 TRBV7-8 ASSLLAGENYEQY
. 13 TRBJ2-3 TRBV4-1 ASSIRGSLTDTQY
. 13 TRBJ2-3 TRBV13 ASRGGPTATDTQY
. 13 TRBJ2-2 TRBV19 ASSINQGNTGELF
TRBD2 13 TRBJ2-5 TRBV20-1 SARDSGGTQETQY
. 16 TRBJ2-3 TRBV7-8 ASSLPRVGGKSTDTQY
TRBD1 14 TRBJ2-1 TRBV7-9 ASSHSPGQGRNEQF
TRBD2 13 TRBJ2-1 TRBV24-1 ATSDQSGGDNEQF
. 13 TRBJ1-1 TRBV5-6 ASSFGGDTDTEAF
TRBD2 12 TRBJ2-7 TRBV2 ASRTSGVTYEQY
. 12 TRBJ2-1 TRBV7-9 VSAGSAFHNEQF
. 11 TRBJ2-5 TRBV27 ASSSAAEGTQY
. 11 TRBJ1-1 TRBV7-2 ASSLLVNSEAF
TRBD2 15 TRBJ2-3 TRBV5-1 ASSFLETSGRTDTQY
. 11 TRBJ1-1 TRBV6-6 ASSYLHSGQAF
. 12 TRBJ1-6 TRBV4-2 ASSLPLDASPLH
TRBD2 16 TRBJ2-3 TRBV6-5 ASSYSASGGAGTDTQY
. 15 TRBJ1-1 TRBV28 ASSSTFIHLGSTEAF
. 13 TRBJ2-5 TRBV7-2 ASSLGVTNRETQY
. 16 TRBJ2-2 TRBV7-2 ASSLVAPELYNTGELF
. 14 TRBJ2-4 TRBV7-9 ASSSLGGRAKNIQY
. 12 TRBJ2-1 TRBV7-9 ASSLPGAALEQF